The 20 T cell receptor beta chains in this list originate from one sample, sequenced in a study of T cells in Graves' hyperthyroidism and ophthalmopathy. Using RNA transcripts as the source, TCR beta CDR3 regions were amplified. The HTBI set primed first-round TCR CDR3 RT-PCR. From the multiplex PCR reads, TCRdb called clonotypes with MiXCR, one entry per CDR3 protein. The data contain more than 300,000 distinct CDR3 sequences, around 20% of them singletons. The sequencing sample was made of blood. All receptors derive from a man aged 18 to 30 with Graves' ophthalmopathy.

The J gene is TRBJ2-7, the V gene TRBV12-3 or TRBV12-4, with 10 bases that match TRBD1. The CDR3 has 15 amino acids. V gave up 3 bases and J gave up 0 bases; unmatched junction bases: 2. The CDR3: CASSFRTGGSYEQYF. The CDR3 bases are TGTGCCAGCAGTTTTAGGACAGGGGGCTCCTACGAGCAGTACTTC.

The CDR3 coding sequence is TGCAGTGCTAGAGAAGGCGTCGCTAACTATGGCTACACCTTC. Its translation: CSAREGVANYGYTF. The rearrangement joins TRBV20-1 to TRBJ1-2; D unresolved. The V gene's germline CDR1 is DFQATT and CDR2 SNEGSKA (reference sequence). The CDR3 runs to 14 residues. V was clipped by 0 bases and J by 0 bases, with 8 bases between them.

This clonotype came up many times. The rearrangement links TRBV7-9 to TRBJ2-7; D is perhaps TRBD2 (5 bases). This CDR3 is 15 amino acids long. Germline-derived CDR1 and CDR2 are SEHNR and FQNEAQ (reference sequence). V lost 6 bases, J lost 1 base, and 16 bases lay in between. The CDR3 region has the DNA TGTGCCAGCAGTTGGACTCTATCGCGATCCTACGAGCAGTACTTC. Translating gives CASSWTLSRSYEQYF.

The rearrangement joins TRBV7-9 to TRBJ2-7; D gene uncertain. The CDR3 runs to 11 residues. Germline lookup yields CDR1 SEHNR and CDR2 FQNEAQ (reference sequence). V lost 10 bases and J 6 bases, leaving 13 bases between the germline ends. CDR3 region: CAILTPLEQYF. In nucleotides, the CDR3 is TGTGCCATCCTCACCCCCCTCGAGCAGTACTTC.

J is TRBJ2-2 and V is TRBV7-6, with unresolved D. Germline V gene lookup returns CDR1 SGHVS and CDR2 FNYEAQ. CDR3 length equals 16 residues. V lost 1 base and J 3 bases, leaving 12 bases between the germline ends. The CDR3, as DNA: TGTGCCAGCAGCTTAGAGAGCGCGACGTACACCGGGGAGCTGTTTTTT. This gives the protein CASSLESATYTGELFF.

This clonotype was counted at least ten times. This chain links TRBV2 with TRBJ1-1, with a possible D match to TRBD1 (6 bases). Trimming stripped 7 bases from V and 3 bases from J, with 12 bases between. The CDR3 extends over 13 amino acids. CDR1 and CDR2 from the germline V gene are SNHLY and FYNNEI. This CDR3 reads CASKMDRYTEAFF. CDR3 nucleotides: TGTGCCAGCAAGATGGACAGATACACTGAAGCTTTCTTT.

This chain connects TRBV5-1 to TRBJ2-7; D is possibly TRBD1 (6 bases). This CDR3 comprises 14 residues. V lost 1 base to trimming and J lost 6 bases, with 14 bases between them. CDR1 SGHRS and CDR2 YFSETQ come from the germline V gene. The CDR3 spells CASSLTGPLSEQYF. The CDR3 DNA sequence: TGCGCCAGCAGCTTGACAGGGCCCCTAAGCGAGCAGTACTTC.

This clonotype appeared a few times. The chain combines TRBV18 with TRBJ1-1, with D maybe TRBD1 (5 bases). Germline V gives CDR1 KGHSH, CDR2 LQKENI. The CDR3 covers 15 residues. The germline V and J ends were trimmed by 3 bases and 2 bases, with 13 bases remaining between them. The CDR3 region has the DNA TGTGCCAGCTCACCCGGGGGGGTGGTAAACACTGAAGCTTTCTTT. This translates into CASSPGGVVNTEAFF.

This clonotype came up many times. The V gene is TRBV7-6, the J gene TRBJ1-1, with D uncertain. The CDR3 is made up of 15 amino acids. Germline V lookup: CDR1 SGHVS, CDR2 FNYEAQ. Trimming took 1 base from V and 1 from J, leaving 10 bases between them. The CDR3 region is CASSLELWGNTEAFF. The DNA of the CDR3 is TGTGCCAGCAGCTTAGAATTGTGGGGGAACACTGAAGCTTTCTTT.

This clonotype was found a few times. This chain joins TRBV19 and TRBJ2-3; TRBD2 agrees at 9 bases. The CDR3 runs to 16 residues. Looked up from germline, CDR1 is LNHDA and CDR2 is SQIVND (reference sequence). V lost 7 bases to trimming and J lost 1 base; unmatched junction nucleotides: 9. CDR3 residues: CASTARPSGGTDTQYF. CDR3 in DNA: TGTGCCAGTACCGCCCGTCCTAGCGGGGGCACAGATACGCAGTATTTT.

The table lists this clonotype with a few counts. The rearrangement links TRBV29-1 to TRBJ2-7; D remains unclear. Germline CDR1 SQVTM, CDR2 ANQGSEA. Trimming shortened V by 2 bases and J by 6 bases, and 14 bases separated the two germline ends. The CDR3 contains 13 residues. The CDR3 DNA follows: TGCAGCGTTGAAACGGCAGGATTTGGCGAGCAGTACTTC. Protein product: CSVETAGFGEQYF.

The V gene is TRBV20-1, the J gene TRBJ2-3, with 8 nucleotides matching TRBD2. From germline, CDR1 is DFQATT and CDR2 SNEGSKA (reference sequence). With 6 bases clipped from V and 2 bases from J, the junction kept 10 bases outside the gene matches. The CDR3 has 15 residues. CDR3: CSAEGGGPDTDTQYF. The CDR3, as DNA: TGCAGTGCAGAGGGCGGGGGGCCGGACACAGATACGCAGTATTTT.

This clonotype was seen more than once but under ten times. This chain connects TRBV3-1 to TRBJ2-7; D not resolved. Germline V CDR1 and CDR2: LGHDT, YNNKEL (reference sequence). The CDR3 has 13 residues. V lost 6 bases, J lost 4 bases, and 13 bases lay in between. The CDR3 coding sequence is TGTGCCAGCAGTGCTGGAGATAAGTACGAGCAGTACTTC. This translates into CASSAGDKYEQYF.

The chain has TRBV4-1 and TRBJ1-5, with TRBD1 as a possible D gene (5 bases). V was clipped by 5 bases and J by 1 base, with 12 bases between them. Germline assignment: CDR1 MGHRA and CDR2 YSYEKL. CDR3 length: 15 amino acids. For the CDR3, the DNA is TGCGCCAGCAGCAGGGAAGGGGTAAGCAATCAGCCCCAGCATTTT. Its translation: CASSREGVSNQPQHF.

This clonotype has only one observation. This clone may be a read error of a much larger clone one base away. The CDR3 end shows no conserved phenylalanine or tryptophan, and so a read error is likely. This sequence joins TRBV12-3 or TRBV12-4 and TRBJ1-1; D gene unclear. The CDR3 is 12 residues long. Deletions cut 5 bases from V and 8 bases from J, with 12 bases between. The CDR3 DNA reads as TGTGCCAGCAGTGCGGACGGAGGAGAAGCTTTCCTT. Translated: CASSADGGEAFL.

The rearrangement joins TRBV27 to TRBJ1-5, with 10 positions matching TRBD1. There are 17 residues in the CDR3. V dropped 5 bases and J dropped 2; count of bases not matched to a gene: 9. Germline-derived CDR1 and CDR2 are MNHEY and SMNVEV (reference sequence). In nucleotides, the CDR3 is TGTGCCAGCAGTCTCGGATCCGGGACAGGGGGCAATCAGCCCCAGCATTTT. It specifies CASSLGSGTGGNQPQHF.

This chain links TRBV29-1 with TRBJ2-5; D is unresolved. The CDR3 length is 11 residues. Trimming took 5 bases from V and 4 from J, leaving 8 bases between them. CDR1 SQVTM and CDR2 ANQGSEA come from the germline V gene. CDR3 sequence: CSVHVVETQYF. CDR3 DNA: TGCAGCGTTCATGTGGTAGAGACCCAGTACTTC.

The chain recombines TRBV5-1 with TRBJ1-3; D is uncertain. The CDR3 contains 14 residues. Deletions cut 6 bases from V and 0 bases from J, with 10 bases between. CDR1 and CDR2 from the germline V gene are SGHRS and YFSETQ. The CDR3 DNA reads as TGCGCCAGCAAACCGGATAGCTCTGGAAACACCATATATTTT. Protein: CASKPDSSGNTIYF.

The chain is built from TRBV6-1 and TRBJ1-1; no clear D gene. There are 12 residues in the CDR3. Germline CDR1 reads MNHNS; CDR2 reads SASEGT. Trimming took 4 bases from V and 8 from J, leaving 11 bases between them. This chain's CDR3 is CASSAVGGEAFF. CDR3 DNA sequence: TGTGCCAGCAGTGCCGTTGGAGGGGAAGCTTTCTTT.

This clonotype appeared many times. The chain is built from TRBV7-8 and TRBJ1-5; D unresolved. Looked up from germline, CDR1 is SGHVS and CDR2 is FQNEAQ. Trimming removed 0 bases at V and 0 bases at J, with 9 bases between. The CDR3 spans 16 residues. In nucleotides, the CDR3 is TGTGCCAGCAGCTTAGCGCCAGACTATAGCAATCAGCCCCAGCATTTT. Translated, it gives CASSLAPDYSNQPQHF.